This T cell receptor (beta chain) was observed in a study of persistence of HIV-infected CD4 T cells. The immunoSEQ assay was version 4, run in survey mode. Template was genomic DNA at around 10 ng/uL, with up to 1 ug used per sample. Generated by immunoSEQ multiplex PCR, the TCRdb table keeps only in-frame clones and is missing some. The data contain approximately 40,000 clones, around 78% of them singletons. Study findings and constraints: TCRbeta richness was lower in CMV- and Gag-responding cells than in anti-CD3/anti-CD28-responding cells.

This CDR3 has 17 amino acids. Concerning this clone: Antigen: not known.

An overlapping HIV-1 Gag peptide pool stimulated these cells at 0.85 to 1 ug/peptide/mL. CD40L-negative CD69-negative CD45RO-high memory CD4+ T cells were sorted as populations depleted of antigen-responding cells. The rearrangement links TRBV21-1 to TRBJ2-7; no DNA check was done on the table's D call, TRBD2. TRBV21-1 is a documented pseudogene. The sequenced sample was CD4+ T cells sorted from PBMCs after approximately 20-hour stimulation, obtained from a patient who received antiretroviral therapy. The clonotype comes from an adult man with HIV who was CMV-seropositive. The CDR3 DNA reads TGTGCCAGCAGCAAAAACGGGGTCGGGGGTTTATCGCTGGAGCAGTACTTC. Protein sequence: CASSKNGVGGLSLEQYF.